This T cell receptor beta chain was recovered during a study of cytotoxic CD8 clonotypes in ibrutinib-treated CLL (dated by TCRdb to the early 2020s). About the study as a whole: The cohort had over ten relapsed/refractory and around 14 treatment-naive patients; some 17 were IGHV unmutated. Partial responses were observed in 24 patients and complete responses in 2; after a median follow-up of around 64 months, remission was maintained in some 14 patients and progression was observed in 12. The response samples were drawn at a median of around eleven months into treatment, with a range of roughly 6 to 40 months. On average, each sample yielded 250,000 to 300,000 productive templates and tens of thousands of productive rearrangements. Of the approximately 86 people in the trial, some 28 had longitudinal samples available. Cryopreserved peripheral blood mononuclear cells were collected before treatment, at response, and at either disease progression or sustained remission. Every sample from remission and from progressive disease was obtained while the patients were still on ibrutinib.

V was cut back by 0 bases and J by 4 bases, leaving a gap of 1 base between them. From the cysteine through the phenylalanine, the CDR3 covers 11 amino acids. Only the CDR3 portion is preserved as DNA: 33 bases, with reading frame beginning at the first base. Looking up the germline V gene (reference sequence) yields CDR1 GTSNPN and CDR2 SVGIG. About this clone itself: Its recognized antigen is unknown. One base away there is no much larger clone; base qualities are not given.

Study-wide conclusions, independent of this receptor: Public clonotypes were rare and either shrank or stayed stable during treatment, and the rise in clonality at ibrutinib response reflected expansion of private clonotypes. Sampling times were not matched between patients in sustained remission and patients whose disease was progressing, and lymph node repertoires were not examined. Baseline clonality exceeded that of age-matched healthy donors and correlated strongly with circulating CD8+ T-cell counts. An increase in clonality was observed at ibrutinib response, with clonality remaining stable during sustained remission and falling back toward baseline at progression.

The goal of deep resolution MiSeq sequencing was a depth between 1 in 1 million and 1 in 200,000 T cells, and coverage averaged 10x per clonotype. TCR beta libraries were generated with the immunoSEQ hsTCRB Kit. As for how the authors treated the data: ImmunoSEQ Data Assistant and ImmunoSEQ Analyzer were used for data analysis, and V, D and J genes were assigned according to IMGT definitions. Clonality, which ranges from 0 to 1, was calculated by subtracting the normalized Shannon entropy of productive rearrangement frequencies from one. Only overrepresented clonotypes making up at least 0.05% of the repertoire of each patient were included in the public clonotype analysis. Approximately 14 age-matched healthy donor repertoires from immuneACCESS served as clonality controls. TCRdb limited this immuneACCESS table to in-frame rearrangements with V and J called. A share of clones is missing; checked studies link under half to unresolved V genes, and the rest is unexplained. That table furnishes V, J and clone size, whereas the DNA furnished D and trimming. The sample table records some 43,000 clones; 60% to 80% of these occur just once. The top ten clones comprise 9.5% to 15% of the sample.

The label giving this sample's time point can be read as: about a year on ibrutinib. Around 2 micrograms of genomic DNA were extracted from cryopreserved PBMCs for TCR beta library preparation. Longitudinal blood samples from CLL patients on ibrutinib monotherapy were analyzed using high-throughput TCR beta sequencing. The patients were enrolled in a single-center, open-label phase 2 trial of ibrutinib monotherapy. The source is a human donor with chronic lymphocytic leukemia. The specimen was PBMCs, collected after 12 months of ibrutinib treatment. The chain employs TRBV30 and TRBJ1-3, with the D gene not clear enough to name. The CDR3 has the sequence CAWSVGNTIYF. The DNA sequence is given as TGTGCCTGGAGTGTAGGAAACACCATATATTTT.